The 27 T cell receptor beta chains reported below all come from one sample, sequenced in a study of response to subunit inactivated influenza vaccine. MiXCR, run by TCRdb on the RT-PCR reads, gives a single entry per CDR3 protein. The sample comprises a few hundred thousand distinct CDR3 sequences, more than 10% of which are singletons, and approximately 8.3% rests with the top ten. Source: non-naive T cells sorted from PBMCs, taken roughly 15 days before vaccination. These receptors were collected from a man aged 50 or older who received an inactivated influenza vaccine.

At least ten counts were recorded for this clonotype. The CDR3, as DNA: TGTGCCAGCCAGGACCCCGGGGCGGTCAGCCAGCCCCAGCATTTT. Translated: CASQDPGAVSQPQHF. The genes are TRBV28 and TRBJ1-5; the D gene is possibly TRBD1 (5 bases). V dropped 8 bases and J dropped 7 bases, with 21 bases sitting between them. This CDR3 has 15 residues. From germline, CDR1 is MDHEN and CDR2 SYDVKM. Full variable domain (remainder filled in from reference TRBV28 and TRBJ1-5): DVKVTQSSRYLVKRTGEKVFLECVQDMDHENMFWYRQDPGLGLRLIYFSYDVKMKEKGDIPEGYSVSREKKERFSLILESASTNQTSMYLCASQDPGAVSQPQHFGDGTRLSIL.

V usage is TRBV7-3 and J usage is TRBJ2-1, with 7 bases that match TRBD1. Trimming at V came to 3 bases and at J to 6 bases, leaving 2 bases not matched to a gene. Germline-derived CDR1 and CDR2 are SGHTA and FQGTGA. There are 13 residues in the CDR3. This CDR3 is CASSLGQSNEQFF. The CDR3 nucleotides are TGTGCCAGCAGCTTGGGACAGTCCAATGAGCAGTTCTTC. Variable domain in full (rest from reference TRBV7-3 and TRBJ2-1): GAGVSQTPSNKVTEKGKYVELRCDPISGHTALYWYRQSLGQGPEFLIYFQGTGAADDSGLPNDRFFAVRPEGSVSTLKIQRTERGDSAVYLCASSLGQSNEQFFGPGTRLTVL.

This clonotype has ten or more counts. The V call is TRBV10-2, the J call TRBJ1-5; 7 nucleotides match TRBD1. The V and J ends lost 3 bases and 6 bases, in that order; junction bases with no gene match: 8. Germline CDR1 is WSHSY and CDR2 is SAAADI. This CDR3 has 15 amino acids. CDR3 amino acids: CASSDTPGQSQPQHF. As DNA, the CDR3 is TGCGCCAGCAGTGACACCCCGGGACAGTCTCAGCCCCAGCATTTT.

In DNA form, the CDR3 reads TGTGCCAGCAGTTTGTTGGCCAGGAGAACAGATACGCAGTATTTT. Translated, it gives CASSLLARRTDTQYF. The rearrangement joins TRBV28 to TRBJ2-3, with unresolved D. CDR1 MDHEN and CDR2 SYDVKM come from the germline V gene. V lost 3 bases to trimming and J lost 3 bases, with 13 bases between them. This CDR3 spans 15 amino acids. The full variable domain, in which reference TRBV28 and TRBJ2-3 provide the parts outside the CDR3, is DVKVTQSSRYLVKRTGEKVFLECVQDMDHENMFWYRQDPGLGLRLIYFSYDVKMKEKGDIPEGYSVSREKKERFSLILESASTNQTSMYLCASSLLARRTDTQYFGPGTRLTVL.

The CDR3 sequence is CASSQEGIGAADTQYF. CDR3 bases: TGTGCCAGCAGCCAGGAAGGGATAGGGGCCGCAGATACGCAGTATTTT. The chain couples TRBV13 to TRBJ2-3, with TRBD1 as a possible D gene (5 bases). This CDR3 region has 16 residues. V was cut by 5 bases and J by 4 bases, with 19 bases left in between. Germline CDR1 is PRHDT and CDR2 is FYEKMQ (reference sequence).

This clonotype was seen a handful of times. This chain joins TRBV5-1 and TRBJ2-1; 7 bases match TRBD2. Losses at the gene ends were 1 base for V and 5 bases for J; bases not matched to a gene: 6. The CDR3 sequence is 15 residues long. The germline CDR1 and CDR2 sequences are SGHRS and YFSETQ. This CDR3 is CASSLSGGAHNEQFF. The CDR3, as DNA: TGCGCCAGCAGCTTGTCGGGAGGCGCTCACAATGAGCAGTTCTTC.

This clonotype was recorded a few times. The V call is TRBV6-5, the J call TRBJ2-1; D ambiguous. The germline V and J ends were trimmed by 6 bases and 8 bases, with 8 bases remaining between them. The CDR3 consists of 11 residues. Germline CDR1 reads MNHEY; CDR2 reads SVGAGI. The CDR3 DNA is TGTGCCAGCAGGGAGCTCGATGAGCAGTTCTTC. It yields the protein CASRELDEQFF.

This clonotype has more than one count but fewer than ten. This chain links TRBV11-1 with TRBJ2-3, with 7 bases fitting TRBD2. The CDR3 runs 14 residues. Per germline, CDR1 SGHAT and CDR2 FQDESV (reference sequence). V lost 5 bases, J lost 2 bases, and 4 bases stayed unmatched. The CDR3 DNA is TGTGCCAGCAGCCCGACTAGCTTCACAGATACGCAGTATTTT. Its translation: CASSPTSFTDTQYF.

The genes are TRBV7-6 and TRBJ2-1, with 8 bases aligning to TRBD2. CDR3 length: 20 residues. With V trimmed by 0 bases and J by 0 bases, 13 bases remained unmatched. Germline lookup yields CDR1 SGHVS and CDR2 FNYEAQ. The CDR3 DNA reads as TGTGCCAGCAGCTTAGCTCTTGTGGTACGGGGGGGCCTCTCCTACAATGAGCAGTTCTTC. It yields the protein CASSLALVVRGGLSYNEQFF. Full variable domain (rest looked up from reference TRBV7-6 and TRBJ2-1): GAGVSQSPRYKVTKRGQDVALRCDPISGHVSLYWYRQALGQGPEFLTYFNYEAQQDKSGLPNDRFSAERPEGSISTLTIQRTEQRDSAMYRCASSLALVVRGGLSYNEQFFGPGTRLTVL.

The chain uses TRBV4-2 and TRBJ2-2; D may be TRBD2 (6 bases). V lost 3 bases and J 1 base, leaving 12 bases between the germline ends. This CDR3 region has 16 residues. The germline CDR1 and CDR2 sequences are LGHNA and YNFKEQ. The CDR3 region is CASSQLLSGNTGELFF. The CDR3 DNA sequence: TGTGCCAGCAGCCAGTTACTTAGCGGGAACACCGGGGAGCTGTTTTTT.

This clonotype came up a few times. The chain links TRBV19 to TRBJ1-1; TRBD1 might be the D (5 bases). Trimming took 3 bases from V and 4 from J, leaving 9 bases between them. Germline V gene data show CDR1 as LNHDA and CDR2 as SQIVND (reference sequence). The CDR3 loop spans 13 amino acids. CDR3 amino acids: CASSIDRATEAFF. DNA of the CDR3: TGTGCCAGTAGTATTGACAGAGCCACTGAAGCTTTCTTT.

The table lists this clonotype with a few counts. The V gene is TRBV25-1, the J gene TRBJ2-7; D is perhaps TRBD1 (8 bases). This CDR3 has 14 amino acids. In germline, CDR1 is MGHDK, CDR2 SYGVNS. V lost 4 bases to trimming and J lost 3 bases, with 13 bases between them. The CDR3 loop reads CASSGTGGDYEQYF. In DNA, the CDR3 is TGTGCCAGCAGTGGAACAGGGGGGGACTACGAGCAGTACTTC.

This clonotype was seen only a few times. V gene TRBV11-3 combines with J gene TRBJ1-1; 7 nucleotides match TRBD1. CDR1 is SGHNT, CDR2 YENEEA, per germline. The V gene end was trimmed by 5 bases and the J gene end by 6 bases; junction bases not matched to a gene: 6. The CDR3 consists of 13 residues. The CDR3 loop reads CASSHRQGSEAFF. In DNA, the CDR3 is TGTGCCAGCAGCCACAGACAGGGATCTGAAGCTTTCTTT.

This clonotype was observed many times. CDR3: CASSPPAVYSYNEQFF. As DNA, the CDR3 is TGTGCCAGCAGTCCCCCAGCCGTATACTCCTACAATGAGCAGTTCTTC. V gene TRBV12-3 or TRBV12-4 combines with J gene TRBJ2-1, with D uncertain. V was pared by 5 bases and J by 0 bases, with 14 bases between. The CDR3 runs 16 residues.

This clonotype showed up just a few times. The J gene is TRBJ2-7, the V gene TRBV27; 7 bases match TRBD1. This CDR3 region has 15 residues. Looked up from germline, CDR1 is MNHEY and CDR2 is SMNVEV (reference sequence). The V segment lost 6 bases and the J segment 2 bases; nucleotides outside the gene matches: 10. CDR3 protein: CASSRKPDRAYEQYF. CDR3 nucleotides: TGTGCCAGCAGCCGCAAACCCGACAGGGCCTACGAGCAGTACTTC.

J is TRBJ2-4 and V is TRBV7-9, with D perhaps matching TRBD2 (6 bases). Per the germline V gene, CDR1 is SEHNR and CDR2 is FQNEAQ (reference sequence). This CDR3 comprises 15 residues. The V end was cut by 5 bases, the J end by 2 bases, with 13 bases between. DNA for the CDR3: TGTGCCAGCAGCAGGGACTTCGCTTCCAAAAACATTCAGTACTTC. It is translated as CASSRDFASKNIQYF.

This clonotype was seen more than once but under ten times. The CDR3 DNA is TGTGCCAGCAGTGAAGCGCTCCACAGCAATCAGCCCCAGCATTTT. Translation gives CASSEALHSNQPQHF. The rearrangement uses TRBV2 and TRBJ1-5; D is unclear. Germline V lookup: CDR1 SNHLY, CDR2 FYNNEI. Trimming removed 0 bases at V and 1 base at J, with 7 bases between. The CDR3 extends over 15 amino acids.

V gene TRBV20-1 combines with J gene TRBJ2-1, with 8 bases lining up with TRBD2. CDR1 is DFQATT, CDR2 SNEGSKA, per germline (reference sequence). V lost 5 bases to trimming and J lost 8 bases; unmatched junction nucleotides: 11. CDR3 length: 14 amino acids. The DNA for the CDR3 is TGCAGTGCTTTGACCTGGACTAGCCCCGATGAGCAGTTCTTC. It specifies CSALTWTSPDEQFF.

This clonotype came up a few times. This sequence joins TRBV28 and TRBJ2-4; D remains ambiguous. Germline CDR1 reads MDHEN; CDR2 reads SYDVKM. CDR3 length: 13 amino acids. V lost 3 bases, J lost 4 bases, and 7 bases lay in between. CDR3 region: CASSFNRKNIQYF. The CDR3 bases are TGTGCCAGCAGTTTCAACCGGAAAAACATTCAGTACTTC.

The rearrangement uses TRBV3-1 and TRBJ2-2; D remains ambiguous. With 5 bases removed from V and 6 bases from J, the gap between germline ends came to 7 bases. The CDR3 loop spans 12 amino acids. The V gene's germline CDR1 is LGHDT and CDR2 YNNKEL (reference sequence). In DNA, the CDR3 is TGTGCCAGCAGCGCGTGGGCCGGGGAGCTGTTTTTT. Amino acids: CASSAWAGELFF.

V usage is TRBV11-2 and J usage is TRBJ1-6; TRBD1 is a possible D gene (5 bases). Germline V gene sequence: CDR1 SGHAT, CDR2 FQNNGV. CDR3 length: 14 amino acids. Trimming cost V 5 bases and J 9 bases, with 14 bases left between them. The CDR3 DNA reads TGTGCCAGCAGCACCGACAGTGCTGGTTCACCCCTCCACTTT. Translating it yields CASSTDSAGSPLHF.

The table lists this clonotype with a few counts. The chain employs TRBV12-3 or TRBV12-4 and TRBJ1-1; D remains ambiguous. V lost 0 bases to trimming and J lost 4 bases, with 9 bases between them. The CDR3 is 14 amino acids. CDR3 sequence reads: CASSLALGSTEAFF. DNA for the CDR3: TGTGCCAGCAGTTTAGCTTTAGGTAGCACTGAAGCTTTCTTT.

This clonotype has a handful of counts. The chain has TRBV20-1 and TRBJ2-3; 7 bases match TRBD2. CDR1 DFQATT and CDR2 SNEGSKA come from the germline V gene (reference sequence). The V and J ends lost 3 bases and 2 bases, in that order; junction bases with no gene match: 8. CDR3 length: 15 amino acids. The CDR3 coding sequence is TGCAGTGCTAGTAAACCTAGCGGACACACAGATACGCAGTATTTT. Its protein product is CSASKPSGHTDTQYF.

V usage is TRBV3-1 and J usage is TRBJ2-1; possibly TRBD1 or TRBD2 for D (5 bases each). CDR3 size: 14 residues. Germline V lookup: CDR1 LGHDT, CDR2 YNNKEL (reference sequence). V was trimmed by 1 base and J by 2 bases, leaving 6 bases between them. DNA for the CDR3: TGTGCCAGCAGCCAAGCGGGACCCTACAATGAGCAGTTCTTC. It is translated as CASSQAGPYNEQFF.

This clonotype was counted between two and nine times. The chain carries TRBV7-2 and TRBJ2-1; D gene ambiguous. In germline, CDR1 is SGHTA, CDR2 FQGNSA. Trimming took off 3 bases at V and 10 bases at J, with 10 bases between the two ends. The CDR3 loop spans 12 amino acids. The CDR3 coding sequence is TGTGCCAGCAGCTTTATGCGCCCAGAGCAGTTCTTC. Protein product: CASSFMRPEQFF.

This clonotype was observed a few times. The CDR3 here is CASSEGTGDKYGYTF. The CDR3 bases are TGTGCCAGCAGTGAAGGGACAGGAGATAAGTATGGCTACACCTTC. The gene calls are TRBV2 and TRBJ1-2; TRBD1 matches at 7 bases. V lost 1 base and J lost 5; bases outside the gene matches: 7. Germline values: CDR1 SNHLY, CDR2 FYNNEI. This CDR3 has 15 amino acids.

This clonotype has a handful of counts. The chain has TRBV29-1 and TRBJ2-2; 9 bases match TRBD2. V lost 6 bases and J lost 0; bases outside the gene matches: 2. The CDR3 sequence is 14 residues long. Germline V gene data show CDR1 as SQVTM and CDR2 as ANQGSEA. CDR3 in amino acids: CSVLAGTNTGELFF. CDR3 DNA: TGCAGCGTCCTAGCGGGGACGAACACCGGGGAGCTGTTTTTT.